A selection of T cell receptor beta chains follows, all from one sample in a study of blood T cell repertoires in COVID-19. Sequencing used immunoSEQ multiplex PCR; TCRdb keeps in-frame clones, though not all of them. The sample includes roughly 400,000 clones, roughly 88% of them seen just once. The sequenced material came from PBMCs or T cells enriched from blood (not recorded which). The source is a woman aged 40 to 50 with acute COVID-19. Both conserved end residues are part of each CDR3. A D gene is named only where the DNA matches it firmly. Size values are once, few and many counts, or a class for expanded clones, and some rows have none.

d_call j_call clone_size v_call cdr3_nt cdr3_aa
TRBD1 TRBJ2-7 many TRBV7-9 TGTGCCAGCAACGGACAGGGGGCAGGAGAGCAGTACTTC CASNGQGAGEQYF
TRBD1 TRBJ2-3 NA TRBV7-8 TGTGCCAGCAGCCGCCGGGACAGGGGCACAGATACGCAGTATTTT CASSRRDRGTDTQYF
TRBD1 TRBJ2-1 NA TRBV3-1/TRBV3-2 TGTGCCAGCAGCCAGAGGGACAGGTGGGGTGAGCAGTTCTTC CASSQRDRWGEQFF
TRBD1 TRBJ1-3 NA TRBV7-9 TGTGCCAGCAGCTTAGCAGGGGGCGGAAACACCATATATTTT CASSLAGGGNTIYF
NA TRBJ1-1 NA TRBV2 TGTGCCAGCAGTGAAGCGTCCCCGGACAGAGAAGCTTTCTTT CASSEASPDREAFF
TRBD2 TRBJ2-3 NA TRBV3-1/TRBV3-2 TGTGCCAGCAGCCCCTACCAGCGGGGGGGCGACACAGATACGCAGTATTTT CASSPYQRGGDTDTQYF
TRBD1 TRBJ1-2 NA TRBV28 TGTGCCAGCAGTTCAACCGGGACAGGGATAGGCTATGGCTACACCTTC CASSSTGTGIGYGYTF
TRBD1 TRBJ2-7 NA TRBV15 TGTGCCACCAGCAAACGACAGGGTGGGACAGTTGAGCAGTACTTC CATSKRQGGTVEQYF
TRBD1 TRBJ1-6 NA TRBV18 TGTGCCAGCTCAGGGGACAGGGGCCCGAATTCACCCCTCCACTTT CASSGDRGPNSPLHF
TRBD1 TRBJ1-1 NA TRBV2 TGTGCCAGCTACAACCGGGACAGATTTTTTGAAGCTTTCTTT CASYNRDRFFEAFF
NA TRBJ2-5 NA TRBV21-1 TGTGCCAGCGGACCCATGGGGGCGCAAGAGACCCAGTACTTC CASGPMGAQETQYF
NA TRBJ2-6 NA TRBV6-5 TGTGCCAGCAGTTCCTACATAGCCTCTGGGGCCAACGTCCTGACTTTC CASSSYIASGANVLTF
TRBD1 TRBJ2-7 NA TRBV5-1 TGCGCCAGCAGCTTGGCCAAAACAGGGGGCGTCTCCTACGAGCAGTACTTC CASSLAKTGGVSYEQYF
NA TRBJ2-3 NA TRBV3-1/TRBV3-2 TGTGCCAGCAGCCAAGGGGCCAGCGGTGCCACAGATACGCAGTATTTT CASSQGASGATDTQYF
TRBD2 TRBJ2-1 NA TRBV7-9 TGTGCCAGCAGCTTAGAGCTAGCGGGGGGAAGGAATGAGCAGTTCTTC CASSLELAGGRNEQFF
NA TRBJ2-7 NA TRBV7-8 TGTGCCAGCAGCTCGTTCTTACAGGGTTCCTACGAGCAGTACTTC CASSSFLQGSYEQYF
NA TRBJ2-1 NA TRBV7-9 TGTGCCAGCAGCCCTCGTGGAGGGGCGGTCTACAATGAGCAGTTCTTC CASSPRGGAVYNEQFF
TRBD1 TRBJ1-3 NA TRBV5-1 TGCGCCAGCAGCGTCTCGACAGGGTTAGGAAACACCATATATTTT CASSVSTGLGNTIYF
NA TRBJ2-3 NA TRBV5-4 TGTGCCAGCAGCCTGCCTAACAGGGTAGATACAGATACGCAGTATTTT CASSLPNRVDTDTQYF
NA TRBJ1-2 NA TRBV18 TGTGCCAGCTCACGAACGGACAGAGCTAACTATGGCTACACCTTC CASSRTDRANYGYTF
NA TRBJ1-1 once TRBV5-5 TGTGCCAGCAGCTTGCCGGGGGACACTGAAGCTTTCTTT CASSLPGDTEAFF
NA TRBJ2-6 NA TRBV4-1 TGCGCCAGCAGCCTCGGGGAGGGGGCTGGGGCCAACGTCCTGACTTTC CASSLGEGAGANVLTF
NA TRBJ1-2 NA TRBV7-9 TGTGCCAGCAGCTTGGACAGCTATGGCTACACCTTC CASSLDSYGYTF
NA TRBJ2-7 NA TRBV2 TGTGCCAGCAGTGAAGGGCAGGTGGCGTACGAGCAGTACTTC CASSEGQVAYEQYF
NA TRBJ1-1 NA TRBV29-1 TGCAGCGTTGAAGCTTTAGTGAACACTGAAGCTTTCTTT CSVEALVNTEAFF
TRBD1 TRBJ1-2 NA TRBV7-9 TGTGCCAGCAGCCAGGAGACAGGGGCTCTCTATGGCTACACCTTC CASSQETGALYGYTF
NA TRBJ2-1 NA TRBV9 TGTGCCAGCAGCGCCCCCCCGGGGTTCAATGAGCAGTTCTTC CASSAPPGFNEQFF
TRBD1 TRBJ1-1 NA TRBV5-1 TGCGCCAGCAGCTTGGTGGGGACAGGGGTCACTGAAGCTTTCTTT CASSLVGTGVTEAFF